This TCR beta chain was sequenced in a study of identifying expanded T cells in peripheral blood. Study outcomes and limitations: Clone count variance between approximately 2-week samples rose with total template count. Over approximately two and four weeks, about 15 and 18 clones changed, versus approximately 1.2 between replicates.

Profiled with immunoSEQ multiplex PCR; TCRdb holds only in-frame clones, not every one. The data contain around 100,000 clones, approximately 88% of them singletons. Details on this clone: No antigen is known for it.

Healthy donors had no documented immune events, such as infections, while sampled. CDR3 length equals 11 residues. The V gene lost 3 bases and the J gene lost 7 bases, with 5 bases spanning the gap. Per the germline V gene, CDR1 is SGHRS and CDR2 is YFSETQ. The source is a person aged 18 to 70 in good health. The sample was blood. The V call is TRBV5-1, the J call TRBJ2-1; no firm D call. The DNA for the CDR3 is TGCGCCAGCAGCTCTGGAAATGAGCAGTTCTTC. As protein: CASSSGNEQFF.